A single TCR beta chain is shown here with its context. What it binds is not known. The sample is drawn from a study of T-cell reconstitution after alpha-beta-depleted transplantation in children. V was trimmed by 5 bases and J by 0 bases, leaving 15 bases between them. The CDR3 is made up of 16 amino acids. Per germline, CDR1 MNHEY and CDR2 SMNVEV (reference sequence). Study results and caveats: Surviving recipient cells, namely T cells and thymic progenitors, were the source of high day-60 TCRbeta diversity in some patients. About two months after transplant, alpha-beta T cells reportedly came from several hundred expanded graft clones. Once a year had passed after transplant, T-cell counts and diversity came mostly from newly produced T cells.

For TCRbeta, the library was prepared with unique molecular identifiers. A single record per CDR3 protein comes from TCRdb applying MiXCR to the PCR reads. The sample lists hundreds of thousands of distinct CDR3 sequences; under 20% were seen once. This sequence joins TRBV27 and TRBJ2-3, with D maybe TRBD2 (5 bases). This TCR came from a male patient between 2 and 10 years old who had a stem cell transplant for acute lymphoblastic leukemia, so the T cells may come from the graft donor. This specimen was PBMCs, mostly from graft donor cells, taken 360 days after TCRalphabeta/CD19-depleted stem cell transplant. The DNA of the CDR3 is TGTGCCAGCAGTCTGCTGGTGCGGACTAGCACAGATACGCAGTATTTT. This encodes CASSLLVRTSTDTQYF.